Listed below are T cell receptor beta chains from one sample, sequenced in a study of blood T cell repertoires in COVID-19. Produced via immunoSEQ multiplex PCR; TCRdb's table is partial and in-frame only. The repertoire holds around 160,000 clones, less than 90% seen once, with roughly 5.5% in the top ten. Sequencing input: PBMCs or T cells enriched from blood (not recorded which). These TCRs come from a woman in her 50s who had been exposed to COVID-19. Both conserved end residues are part of each CDR3. The D gene is left open where the match is weak. Rows may omit the clone size; those that give it use once, few, many or a size class.

d_call j_call v_call clone_size cdr3_nt cdr3_aa
NA TRBJ2-7 TRBV7-2 once TGTGCCAGCAGCTCGGGGTCATACTACGAGCAGTACTTC CASSSGSYYEQYF
NA TRBJ2-4 TRBV4-1 NA TGCGCCAGCAGCCATCCCGGGCTCAGCGGCCCCAAAAACATTCAGTACTTC CASSHPGLSGPKNIQYF
NA TRBJ2-1 TRBV1 NA TGCACCAGCAGCCAAGGAGGTTGGCTAACTTACAATGAGCAGTTCTTC CTSSQGGWLTYNEQFF
TRBD2 TRBJ2-3 TRBV5-5 NA TGTGCCAGCAGCTTGTCGCGGGGGGGCTCCACAGATACGCAGTATTTT CASSLSRGGSTDTQYF
NA TRBJ1-3 TRBV19 few TGTGCCAGTAGTTCGGGACTAACAACTGGAAACACCATATATTTT CASSSGLTTGNTIYF
NA TRBJ2-3 TRBV7-7 NA TGTGCTAGCAGCTTAAAACAGGGTAGCACAGATACGCAGTATTTT CASSLKQGSTDTQYF
NA TRBJ1-1 TRBV5-1 NA TGCGCCAGCAGCGTAAGACACGACACTGAAGCTTTCTTT CASSVRHDTEAFF
TRBD1 TRBJ1-5 TRBV10-3 NA TGTGCCATGTCGACGACAGGGAACCAGCCCCAGCATTTT CAMSTTGNQPQHF
NA TRBJ2-3 TRBV27 once TGTGCCAGCAGGACCTTAACTTCGGGGACGCAGTATTTT CASRTLTSGTQYF
TRBD1 TRBJ1-6 TRBV3-1/TRBV3-2 NA TGTGCCAGCAGTCCGGGGACAGGGGGCCCCAATTCACCCCTCCACTTT CASSPGTGGPNSPLHF
NA TRBJ2-6 TRBV9 NA TGTGCCAGCAGCGTAGTGAAGAGCTCTGGGGCCAACGTCCTGACTTTC CASSVVKSSGANVLTF
TRBD1 TRBJ1-1 TRBV5-1 NA TGCGCCAGCAGCACTCAAGGGACAGGGGTCACTGAAGCTTTCTTT CASSTQGTGVTEAFF
NA TRBJ1-3 TRBV29-1 NA TGCAGCGTTGACAGGTCTGATCTTGGAAACACCATATATTTT CSVDRSDLGNTIYF
TRBD1 TRBJ1-1 TRBV30 NA TGTGCCTGGTGTCTGCGGGGGGAAAACAGGGGCCGTACTGAAGCTTTCTTT CAWCLRGENRGRTEAFF
NA TRBJ1-2 TRBV10-1 NA TGCGCCAGCAGTCGGGATCTTAACTATGGCTACACCTTC CASSRDLNYGYTF
NA TRBJ2-1 TRBV5-6 NA TGTGCCAGCAGCTTGGTCGGGGTTCGCTACAATGAGCAGTTCTTC CASSLVGVRYNEQFF
TRBD1 TRBJ1-5 TRBV5-8 few TGTGCCAGCAGCTTGGGGACAGGGAACAATCAGCCCCAGCATTTT CASSLGTGNNQPQHF
TRBD1 TRBJ1-2 TRBV12-5 NA TGTGCTAGTGGTTTTGACCCGGGACAGGGGTCGGTCTATGGCTACACCTTC CASGFDPGQGSVYGYTF
NA TRBJ1-6 TRBV12-5 NA TGTGCTAGTGGTTTGGGGACAGTGAATTCACCCCTCCACTTT CASGLGTVNSPLHF
NA TRBJ1-6 TRBV2 NA TGTGCCAGCAGTGAAGAGGACCTTAGGGGTTCACCCCTCCACTTT CASSEEDLRGSPLHF
NA TRBJ2-1 TRBV5-1 NA TGCGCCAGCAGCTTTAACGGGGGGCCGGGTGCTGGAAATGAGCAGTTCTTC CASSFNGGPGAGNEQFF
NA TRBJ2-7 TRBV29-1 NA TGCAGCGTTGAAGGGAGCACAGGGAAGGTCTACGAGCAGTACTTC CSVEGSTGKVYEQYF
NA TRBJ1-2 TRBV6-5 NA TGTGCCAGCACCACCGGACTGTCTGTGGACACCTTC CASTTGLSVDTF
TRBD2 TRBJ2-6 TRBV6-6 NA TGTGCCAGCAGTCCCCTCGGACTAGATGGGGCCAACGTCCTGACTTTC CASSPLGLDGANVLTF
NA TRBJ2-1 TRBV11-3 NA TGTGCCAGCAGCTTACTGGGGCTCGGCAATGAGCAGTTCTTC CASSLLGLGNEQFF
NA TRBJ2-5 TRBV5-1 NA TGCGCCAGTGGGTCAGGATACCAAGAGACCCAGTACTTC CASGSGYQETQYF
NA TRBJ2-1 TRBV4-3 NA TGCGCCAGCAGCCAAGTGGGCCGCGTGGGCTATGAGCAGTTCTTC CASSQVGRVGYEQFF
TRBD2 TRBJ2-2 TRBV3-1/TRBV3-2 NA TGTGCCAGCAGCCAAGATCTGGGGGGGTGGACCGGGGAGCTGTTTTTT CASSQDLGGWTGELFF
NA TRBJ2-2 TRBV5-1 NA TGCGCCAGTAATAGGGGGTCTAACACCGGGGAGCTGTTTTTT CASNRGSNTGELFF
NA TRBJ1-1 TRBV7-9 NA TGTGCCAGCAGCTCAGGACTGGTTCTCGCCACTGAAGCTTTCTTT CASSSGLVLATEAFF
NA TRBJ1-1 TRBV20-1 NA TGCAGTGCTAGTCCCCGGGGCACTGAAGCTTTCTTT CSASPRGTEAFF
NA TRBJ1-3 TRBV9 NA TGTGCCAGCAGCGATTCAGGGACACCTGGAAACACCATATATTTT CASSDSGTPGNTIYF
TRBD1 TRBJ1-3 TRBV4-1 NA TGCGCCAGCAGCCAAGAAATGGGGACAGGGGCGCCCGGAAACACCATATATTTT CASSQEMGTGAPGNTIYF
TRBD1 TRBJ2-7 TRBV6-5 NA TGTGCCAGCAGTCGGGGTAAAACAGGGGGCGAGCAGTACTTC CASSRGKTGGEQYF
NA TRBJ2-2 TRBV5-4 NA TGTGCCAGCAATAGGGCAGGGGTGACCGGGGAGCTGTTTTTT CASNRAGVTGELFF
TRBD1 TRBJ2-1 TRBV7-9 NA TGTGCCAGCAGGGGACAGGGCTCTGCCAATGAGCAGTTCTTC CASRGQGSANEQFF
TRBD2 TRBJ2-7 TRBV19 NA TGTGCCAGTTCAGCCGGAGGGCTAGCGGGATACTACGAGCAGTACTTC CASSAGGLAGYYEQYF
NA TRBJ2-7 TRBV5-1 NA TGCGCCAGCAGCTTGAACACGGCGGGGACCTACGAGCAGTACTTC CASSLNTAGTYEQYF
NA TRBJ1-2 TRBV7-8 NA TGTGCCAGCAGCGTGGACAGAAAACCTAACTATGGCTACACCTTC CASSVDRKPNYGYTF
NA TRBJ1-1 TRBV30 NA TGTGCCTGGAGCTTTGGGAGGGACCATGAAGCTTTCTTT CAWSFGRDHEAFF
NA TRBJ2-7 TRBV29-1 NA TGCAGCGTTGAAGACAGGGAAAGGTCCTACGAGCAGTACTTC CSVEDRERSYEQYF
TRBD1 TRBJ1-5 TRBV27 NA TGTGCCAGCACCACCCCCGCAGGGGGCGGCAATCAGCCCCAGCATTTT CASTTPAGGGNQPQHF
NA TRBJ1-3 TRBV6-5 once TGTGCCAGCAGTTACTCAAGGGGCCCCTCTGGAAACACCATATATTTT CASSYSRGPSGNTIYF
NA TRBJ2-7 TRBV4-2 few TGTGCCAGCAGCCAAGAAGTAGGTACGGGGATCTCCTACGAGCAGTACTTC CASSQEVGTGISYEQYF
NA TRBJ1-2 TRBV27 few TGTGCCAGCAGTTTCTTCTGGGGGCGTTATGGCTACACCTTC CASSFFWGRYGYTF
NA TRBJ1-1 TRBV7-6 NA TGTGCCAGCAGCTTAGGGGCCGGGGTGAACACTGAAGCTTTCTTT CASSLGAGVNTEAFF
TRBD2 TRBJ2-3 TRBV5-1 NA TGCGCCAGCAGCCTAACCCCTAGCGGGGGGACAGATACGCAGTATTTT CASSLTPSGGTDTQYF
TRBD1 TRBJ1-1 TRBV6-4 NA TGTGCCAGCAGTGGGGGACAGGGAAGTTCCGAAGCTTTCTTT CASSGGQGSSEAFF
TRBD2 TRBJ2-1 TRBV19 NA TGTGCCAGTAGGAGAAAGCGGGGGGGCTTTGATGAGCAGTTCTTC CASRRKRGGFDEQFF
TRBD1 TRBJ1-2 TRBV10-3 NA TGTGCCATCACTGGGGGGACAGGGGGGAATGGCTACACCTTC CAITGGTGGNGYTF
NA TRBJ2-5 TRBV7-9 NA TGTGCCAGCAGCTTAGAGCTTCTCAGGGTGGGAGAGACCCAGTACTTC CASSLELLRVGETQYF
NA TRBJ2-2 TRBV5-4 few TGTGCCAGCAGCTTGGTGCAGACCGGGGAGCTGTTTTTT CASSLVQTGELFF
TRBD2 TRBJ2-7 TRBV7-2 NA TGTGCCAGCAGCCCCCCTAGCGGTTCCTCCTACGAGCAGTACTTC CASSPPSGSSYEQYF
TRBD1 TRBJ1-1 TRBV2 NA TGTGCCAGCAAGGACAGGTCGGGGGCCGGGACTGAAGCTTTCTTT CASKDRSGAGTEAFF
TRBD1 TRBJ1-2 TRBV10-3 NA TGTGCCATCAGTGAGTCCGCACTCGGACAGGGAGATAATGGCTACACCTTC CAISESALGQGDNGYTF
TRBD2 TRBJ2-7 TRBV18 NA TGTGCCAGCTCATACGCCCGGACTAGCGGGGTTTACGAGCAGTACTTC CASSYARTSGVYEQYF
TRBD1 TRBJ1-2 TRBV7-9 NA TGTGCCAGCAGCTTATTGACAGGGTTGTCGTATTTCTATGGCTACACCTTC CASSLLTGLSYFYGYTF
TRBD1 TRBJ1-1 TRBV15 NA TGTGCCACCAGCAGAAACAGGGGAACTGAAGCTTTCTTT CATSRNRGTEAFF
NA TRBJ2-5 TRBV7-2 NA TGTGCCAGCAGCTTAGGACTAGTCGAGACCCAGTACTTC CASSLGLVETQYF
NA TRBJ1-1 TRBV19 few TGTGCCAGTAGTATGGCGAGGCGAATGAACACTGAAGCTTTCTTT CASSMARRMNTEAFF